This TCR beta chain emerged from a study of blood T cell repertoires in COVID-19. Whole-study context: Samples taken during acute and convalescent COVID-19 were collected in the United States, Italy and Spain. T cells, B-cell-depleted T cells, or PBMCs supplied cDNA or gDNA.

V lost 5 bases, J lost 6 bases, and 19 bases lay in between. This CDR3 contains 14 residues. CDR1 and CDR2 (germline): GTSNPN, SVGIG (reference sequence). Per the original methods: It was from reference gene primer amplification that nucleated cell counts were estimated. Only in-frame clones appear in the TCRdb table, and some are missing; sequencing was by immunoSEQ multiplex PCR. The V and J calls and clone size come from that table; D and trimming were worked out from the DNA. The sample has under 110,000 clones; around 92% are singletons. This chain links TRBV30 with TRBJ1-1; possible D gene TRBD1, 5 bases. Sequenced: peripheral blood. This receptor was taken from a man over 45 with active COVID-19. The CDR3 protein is CAWLSNLGDSEAFF. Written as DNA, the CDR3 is TGTGCCTGGCTATCGAACTTAGGGGACTCTGAAGCTTTCTTT.